This T cell receptor beta chain was sequenced in a study of regulatory T cells in long-lasting Graves disease. Study-wide findings and caveats: Persistent Graves' patients had lower TCR diversity than newly diagnosed ones.

Libraries of TCR beta came from iRepertoire HTBI primers plus Arm-PCR of CDR3 regions. Using its own MiXCR run on the multiplex PCR reads, TCRdb lists one record per CDR3 protein. The data contain a few hundred thousand distinct CDR3 sequences, over 9.5% of them singletons. This clonotype came up many times. Its specificity is not known. Time point of the sample: newly diagnosed GD, antithyroid drugs for less than 3 months. From RNA extracted from PBMCs, the TCR library was made. The same specimen was also included in a second study, on T cells in Graves' hyperthyroidism and ophthalmopathy. This second study notes: Ophthalmopathy onset followed model prediction by a median about 6.9 months.

This TCR derives from a woman aged 18-29 years with Graves disease. The starting material was peripheral blood mononuclear cells (PBMCs), obtained at new diagnosis, from a patient treated with antithyroid drugs.

DNA for the CDR3: TGTGCCAGCAGGGTACAGGGGGCTGAAGCTTTCTTT. The encoded protein is CASRVQGAEAFF. The genes are TRBV12-3 or TRBV12-4 and TRBJ2-1, with 8 bases lining up with TRBD1. The J call could be wrong; TRBJ1-1 is a better fit for the DNA end. The CDR3 has 12 amino acids.